This T cell receptor beta chain was recorded in a study of blood T cell repertoires in COVID-19. Study background: Sites across the United States, Italy and Spain contributed samples from acute and convalescent COVID-19. Sample material is recorded as cDNA or gDNA derived from T cells, B-cell-depleted T cells, or PBMCs.

Authors' processing steps: Reference gene primer amplification in the assay estimated nucleated cell counts. Only in-frame clones appear in the TCRdb table, and some are missing; sequencing was by immunoSEQ multiplex PCR. D and trimming come from the DNA, and the V and J calls and clone size come from that table. This table holds about 390,000 clones, approximately 87% found once. The V end lost 1 base, the J end lost 10 bases, and 8 bases lay between the germline ends. Germline lookup yields CDR1 MGHRA and CDR2 YSYEKL. The CDR3 sequence is 12 residues long. This chain joins TRBV4-1 and TRBJ1-5, with D perhaps TRBD1 (5 bases). This TCR was sampled from a woman aged 55-70 years with COVID-19, enrolled during active disease. What was sequenced was peripheral blood. This CDR3 reads CASSQGGEPQHF. The DNA of the CDR3 is TGCGCCAGCAGCCAAGGGGGCGAACCCCAGCATTTT.